The 21 T cell receptor beta chains listed next were all sequenced from one sample in a study of CXCR3-negative and CXCR3-positive naive CD8 T cells. UMI-tagged TRB cDNA libraries were built via 5' RACE. For each CDR3 protein, TCRdb gives one entry from its re-call of the 5' RACE reads, without DNA. This sample's table reports roughly 48,000 distinct CDR3 sequences. The sample consisted of memory CD8+ T cells from blood. The receptors were sampled from a human donor in good health. Some clones in this sample may be carry-over from other donors' samples.

V usage is TRBV11-3 and J usage is TRBJ2-1; with no DNA, the TCRdb D assignment of TRBD1 cannot be verified. In germline, CDR1 is SGHNT, CDR2 YENEEA. This CDR3 has 16 residues. Here the CDR3 reads CASSEQQGIINNEQFF.

The V gene is TRBV28, the J gene TRBJ2-7; the D gene TCRdb calls, TRBD1, cannot be checked with no DNA. The length of the CDR3 is 16 residues. Germline lookup yields CDR1 MDHEN and CDR2 SYDVKM. This CDR3 reads CASSPSWTGITYEQYF.

CDR3 sequence reads: CASSYREGDSPLHF. The genes are TRBV6-5 and TRBJ1-6. The length of the CDR3 is 14 residues. Per the germline V gene, CDR1 is MNHEY and CDR2 is SVGAGI.

The rearrangement joins TRBV29-1 to TRBJ2-7. The germline V gene encodes CDR1 SQVTM and CDR2 ANQGSEA. The length of the CDR3 is 14 residues. The CDR3 loop is CSVADGWDSYEQYF.

The V and J genes are TRBV20-1 and TRBJ2-7. CDR1 DFQATT and CDR2 SNEGSKA come from the germline V gene (reference sequence). CDR3 length: 13 amino acids. The chain's CDR3 is CSAVDQGSYEQYF.

The chain combines TRBV28 with TRBJ1-1. CDR3 size: 13 residues. Per germline, CDR1 MDHEN and CDR2 SYDVKM. The CDR3 is CASEEISNTEAFF. Combining the CDR3 with reference TRBV28 and TRBJ1-1 gives the whole variable domain DVKVTQSSRYLVKRTGEKVFLECVQDMDHENMFWYRQDPGLGLRLIYFSYDVKMKEKGDIPEGYSVSREKKERFSLILESASTNQTSMYLCASEEISNTEAFFGQGTRLTVV.

This clonotype is labeled medium-sized based on frequency. The chain couples TRBV7-3 to TRBJ1-1. The length of the CDR3 is 15 residues. Germline CDR1 SGHTA, CDR2 FQGTGA. CDR3 amino acids: CASSLTGQANTEAFF.

This chain uses TRBV10-3 with TRBJ2-1; the TRBD2 assignment by TCRdb is unverifiable without DNA. The CDR3 covers 13 residues. Germline assignment: CDR1 ENHRY and CDR2 SYGVKD. The CDR3 is CATGTSGDNEQFF.

This sequence joins TRBV6-2 or TRBV6-3 and TRBJ1-1. This CDR3 contains 15 residues. From germline, CDR1 is MNHEY and CDR2 SVGEGT. The CDR3: CASSYSTWENTEAFF.

The chain joins TRBV25-1 to TRBJ2-1; without DNA, the TCRdb call of TRBD2 cannot be checked. This CDR3 spans 20 amino acids. Germline V gives CDR1 MGHDK, CDR2 SYGVNS. CDR3 sequence: CASSEYFRSSGSSSGNEQFF.

The chain uses TRBV7-3 and TRBJ2-7; TCRdb's D call, TRBD2, is unchecked because there is no DNA. CDR3 length equals 13 residues. CDR1 is SGHTA and CDR2 is FQGTGA in the germline V gene. The CDR3 loop is CASSLGLADEQYF.

This chain joins TRBV20-1 and TRBJ2-5; the D call from TCRdb, TRBD1, cannot be confirmed without DNA. The CDR3 has 13 amino acids. The germline V gene has CDR1 DFQATT and CDR2 SNEGSKA (reference sequence). The CDR3 is CSARDAGTETQYF.

V gene TRBV7-6 combines with J gene TRBJ2-7. CDR3 length: 14 amino acids. The germline gives CDR1 SGHVS, CDR2 FNYEAQ. The CDR3 sequence: CASSLGGSTYEQYF.

V gene TRBV28 combines with J gene TRBJ2-5; absent DNA, TCRdb's TRBD2 call cannot be checked. The CDR3 extends over 13 amino acids. CDR1 and CDR2 (germline): MDHEN, SYDVKM. This CDR3 reads CASSFAGSETQYF.

The chain couples TRBV5-1 to TRBJ2-1; TCRdb selects TRBD2, and the lack of DNA leaves this call unchecked. The CDR3 extends over 17 amino acids. Per germline, CDR1 SGHRS and CDR2 YFSETQ. CDR3 protein: CASSLWTSGGNFNEQFF.

The rearrangement links TRBV29-1 to TRBJ2-3; the TCRdb call, TRBD2, lacks DNA for checking. Germline V gene data show CDR1 as SQVTM and CDR2 as ANQGSEA. The CDR3 consists of 14 residues. The CDR3 loop is CSVETSGSADTQYF.

This chain joins TRBV29-1 and TRBJ2-1; TCRdb calls TRBD1, which cannot be checked without DNA. The length of the CDR3 is 17 residues. Germline V gene data show CDR1 as SQVTM and CDR2 as ANQGSEA. Here the CDR3 reads CSVAPFGQGPVLNEQFF.

This chain joins TRBV6-2 or TRBV6-3 and TRBJ2-3; the D gene TCRdb calls, TRBD1, cannot be checked with no DNA. This CDR3 is 22 amino acids long. Germline V lookup: CDR1 MNHEY, CDR2 SVGEGT. The CDR3 sequence is CASSSLGGRTLWDTLYTDTQYF.

The chain employs TRBV29-1 and TRBJ1-2; TCRdb outputs TRBD1, but without DNA this stays unchecked. This CDR3 has 11 amino acids. Per the germline V gene, CDR1 is SQVTM and CDR2 is ANQGSEA. CDR3 loop: CSAQGVYGYTF.

The chain employs TRBV29-1 and TRBJ2-1; the D call of TRBD2 rests on TCRdb alone, since no DNA is present to check it. This CDR3 has 13 residues. Germline CDR1 and CDR2: SQVTM and ANQGSEA. Here the CDR3 reads CSVDSGGYNEQFF.

V and J are TRBV29-1 and TRBJ1-2; absent DNA, TCRdb's TRBD1 call cannot be checked. The CDR3 spans 12 residues. Germline V lookup: CDR1 SQVTM, CDR2 ANQGSEA. CDR3 region: CSLDPREYGYTF.